This TCR beta chain appears in the sequencing data of a study of blood T cell repertoires in COVID-19 (dated by TCRdb to the early 2020s). Looking at the study overall: Samples covering the acute and convalescent phases of COVID-19 were provided by collaborators in the United States, Italy and Spain. The prospective study material was composed of cDNA or gDNA derived from T cells, B-cell-depleted T cells, or PBMCs. The dataset comprised deeply sampled blood TCRbeta repertoires from subjects exposed to, actively infected with, or recovered from COVID-19. The repertoires were made available in a free public database intended to serve as a resource for research on the immune response to SARS-CoV-2. The samples were drawn from two sources: the first 160 participants of the ongoing ImmuneRACE study, and fewer than 1,500 subjects contributed by 6 global collaborators. A de-identified subject ID, COVID-19 status, age in years and sex were almost always included in the sample metadata. Where available, HLA class I and class II types were obtained from metadata supplied by the sample provider rather than from assay-based typing.

A note on this clone: The target of this receptor is not known. Base qualities are not at hand, and no much larger clone is one base apart.

TCRbeta CDR3 regions were amplified from genomic DNA by means of the immunoSEQ Assay, a bias-controlled multiplex PCR. The authors' pipeline ran thus. The number of nucleated cells in each sample was estimated by amplification of reference gene primers within the assay. To quantify the absolute abundance of each unique TCRbeta CDR3 rearrangement, sequence reads were collapsed and filtered. Productive Simpson clonality was computed per sample as the square root of Simpson's diversity index over productive rearrangements. This is the immuneACCESS table as TCRdb keeps it, with only in-frame sequences that have V and J called. A part of the clones is gone; compared with another copy, unresolved V genes explain less than half, and the rest is unexplained. The V and J calls and clone size are taken from that table; D and trimming were inferred from the DNA. The sample yields 260,000 or so clones; approximately 83% were counted once. 3.6% of the sample goes to the ten largest clones.

The study at large found these results: How much clinical and demographic metadata was included differed by source and by participant, and the metadata was provided uncurated.

Participants in the prospective study were enrolled through a virtual design, were aged roughly 18 to 90 years, and lived in 20 to 30 United States geographic areas. To assign participants to cohorts, the prospective study relied on clinical history that participants themselves reported in a screening survey and a study questionnaire. Exposed participants were defined as having been in contact with someone with a PCR-confirmed or clinician-diagnosed COVID-19 case within 2 weeks of study entry. In the prospective study, mobile phlebotomists collected whole blood, serum and a nasopharyngeal or oropharyngeal swab from each participant. Additional blood draws and questionnaires over an approximately 2-month period could optionally be provided by prospective study participants. Blood samples from the prospective study were shipped frozen or at room temperature prior to DNA extraction. Sequencing used PBMCs or T cells enriched from blood (not recorded which). The clonotype comes from a woman in her 40s who had been exposed to COVID-19.

The CDR3 reads CASSHQGQGAVEQYF. The nucleotide sequence reads TGTGCCAGCAGCCACCAGGGACAGGGGGCCGTGGAGCAGTACTTC. The chain uses TRBV11-3 and TRBJ2-7, with 12 bases in between that match TRBD1. From the germline V gene, CDR1 is SGHNT and CDR2 is YENEEA. The CDR3 goes from the cysteine to the phenylalanine over 15 residues. The retained sequence is limited to the CDR3, 45 bases, with the frame set at the first base. V and J are trimmed by 5 bases and 7 bases, and the gene matches miss 9 bases of the junction.